This is a list of T cell receptor beta chains from one sample in a study of shared clonotypes between healthy human individuals. The table came from immunoSEQ multiplex PCR; TCRdb's copy has only in-frame clones and leaves some out. The table includes about 2,500,000 clones, around 90% detected once. The sequenced sample was naive CD4+ T cells sorted from blood. The receptors come from a young man in good health. Both conserved end residues are part of each CDR3. Fields, in order: V gene, clone size, CDR3 length, J gene, D gene, CDR3 DNA, CDR3 protein. D genes are given only for firm matches. The size field is filled for only some rows; it gives once, few, many or a size class.

V gene: TRBV27
clone size: once
CDR3 length: 19
J gene: TRBJ2-1
D gene: TRBD1
CDR3 DNA: TGTGCCAGCAGTTCAACGACAGGGAGCTCTAGGAGCTCCTACAATGAGCAGTTCTTC
CDR3 protein: CASSSTTGSSRSSYNEQFF

V gene: TRBV5-1
clone size: few
CDR3 length: 14
J gene: TRBJ2-5
D gene: TRBD1
CDR3 DNA: TGCGCCAGCAGCACAGGACAGGGACAAGAGACCCAGTACTTC
CDR3 protein: CASSTGQGQETQYF

V gene: TRBV30
clone size: -
CDR3 length: 13
J gene: TRBJ2-1
D gene: -
CDR3 DNA: TGTGCCTGGAAAGGGAGCTCCTACAATGAGCAGTTCTTC
CDR3 protein: CAWKGSSYNEQFF

V gene: TRBV5-1
clone size: -
CDR3 length: 12
J gene: TRBJ1-6
D gene: -
CDR3 DNA: TGCGCCAGCAGGGACCCGAATTCACCCCTCCACTTT
CDR3 protein: CASRDPNSPLHF

V gene: TRBV6-5
clone size: -
CDR3 length: 14
J gene: TRBJ1-1
D gene: -
CDR3 DNA: TGTGCCAGCAGTCCCCGACAGAGTGCCACTGAAGCTTTCTTT
CDR3 protein: CASSPRQSATEAFF

V gene: TRBV5-1
clone size: -
CDR3 length: 15
J gene: TRBJ2-1
D gene: TRBD2
CDR3 DNA: TGCGCCAGCAGCGCCACTAGCGGGGGTTACAATGAGCAGTTCTTC
CDR3 protein: CASSATSGGYNEQFF

V gene: TRBV19
clone size: few
CDR3 length: 11
J gene: TRBJ2-4
D gene: -
CDR3 DNA: TGTGCCAGTATTAAGGGAAACATTCAGTACTTC
CDR3 protein: CASIKGNIQYF

V gene: TRBV2
clone size: -
CDR3 length: 14
J gene: TRBJ2-1
D gene: TRBD2
CDR3 DNA: TGTGCCAGCAGCCTCGGACTAGCAGCTAATGAGCAGTTCTTC
CDR3 protein: CASSLGLAANEQFF

V gene: TRBV12-5
clone size: -
CDR3 length: 15
J gene: TRBJ2-3
D gene: -
CDR3 DNA: TGTGCTAGTGGCACCTCCCAAAGAAAAGTGGATACGCAGTATTTT
CDR3 protein: CASGTSQRKVDTQYF

V gene: TRBV2
clone size: -
CDR3 length: 16
J gene: TRBJ1-3
D gene: TRBD1
CDR3 DNA: TGTGCCAGCAGTGAAGACGACAGGGGGCTTTGGAACACCATATATTTT
CDR3 protein: CASSEDDRGLWNTIYF

V gene: TRBV5-4
clone size: once
CDR3 length: 17
J gene: TRBJ2-6
D gene: TRBD1
CDR3 DNA: TGTGCCAGCAGTCCCGGACAGGGGGGGTCTGGGGCCAACGTCCTGACTTTC
CDR3 protein: CASSPGQGGSGANVLTF

V gene: TRBV19
clone size: -
CDR3 length: 13
J gene: TRBJ1-6
D gene: -
CDR3 DNA: TGTGCCAGTAGTACGTGGGACGGCTCACCCCTCCACTTT
CDR3 protein: CASSTWDGSPLHF

V gene: TRBV19
clone size: -
CDR3 length: 15
J gene: TRBJ2-4
D gene: -
CDR3 DNA: TGTGCCAGTAGTATCGGGGATTTGGGCGGAAACATTCAGTACTTC
CDR3 protein: CASSIGDLGGNIQYF

V gene: TRBV5-6
clone size: -
CDR3 length: 14
J gene: TRBJ2-3
D gene: -
CDR3 DNA: TGTGCCAGCAGCACCTGGCCATACACAGATACGCAGTATTTT
CDR3 protein: CASSTWPYTDTQYF

V gene: TRBV7-9
clone size: once
CDR3 length: 16
J gene: TRBJ1-4
D gene: -
CDR3 DNA: TGTGCCAGCAGCTTTAGCCTGACAGGACGTAATGAAAAACTGTTTTTT
CDR3 protein: CASSFSLTGRNEKLFF

V gene: TRBV7-2
clone size: -
CDR3 length: 14
J gene: TRBJ2-7
D gene: -
CDR3 DNA: TGTGCCAGCAGCTTACCCCCAGGGACCGGGGAGCAGTACTTC
CDR3 protein: CASSLPPGTGEQYF

V gene: TRBV5-1
clone size: -
CDR3 length: 14
J gene: TRBJ2-5
D gene: TRBD1
CDR3 DNA: TGCGCCAGCAGCTTGTCCACAGGGGATGAGACCCAGTACTTC
CDR3 protein: CASSLSTGDETQYF

V gene: TRBV11-2
clone size: -
CDR3 length: 15
J gene: TRBJ2-7
D gene: -
CDR3 DNA: TGTGCCAGCAGCCGGGACCTATACTTGAGTGGCGAGCAGTACTTC
CDR3 protein: CASSRDLYLSGEQYF

V gene: TRBV2
clone size: -
CDR3 length: 13
J gene: TRBJ2-7
D gene: TRBD1
CDR3 DNA: TGTGCCAGCAGTGAGGACAGGTACTACGAGCAGTACTTC
CDR3 protein: CASSEDRYYEQYF

V gene: TRBV19
clone size: -
CDR3 length: 15
J gene: TRBJ2-1
D gene: TRBD2
CDR3 DNA: TGTGCCAGTAGACAAGGACTAGCGGTCTACAATGAGCAGTTCTTC
CDR3 protein: CASRQGLAVYNEQFF

V gene: TRBV2
clone size: once
CDR3 length: 16
J gene: TRBJ1-6
D gene: -
CDR3 DNA: TGTGCCAGCAGTGTCAATCCGGGAGTCCTTGGTTCACCCCTCCACTTT
CDR3 protein: CASSVNPGVLGSPLHF

V gene: TRBV6-6
clone size: -
CDR3 length: 14
J gene: TRBJ2-7
D gene: -
CDR3 DNA: TGTGCCAGCAGTTACTTCGACAGCAGATACGAGCAGTACTTC
CDR3 protein: CASSYFDSRYEQYF

V gene: TRBV6-5
clone size: -
CDR3 length: 13
J gene: TRBJ2-1
D gene: TRBD2
CDR3 DNA: TGTGCCAGCGGGACTAGCAGTTACAATGAGCAGTTCTTC
CDR3 protein: CASGTSSYNEQFF

V gene: TRBV30
clone size: -
CDR3 length: 14
J gene: TRBJ2-2
D gene: -
CDR3 DNA: TGTGCCTGGAGTCAGGGCTTGAGCACCGGGGAGCTGTTTTTT
CDR3 protein: CAWSQGLSTGELFF

V gene: TRBV5-1
clone size: -
CDR3 length: 17
J gene: TRBJ1-4
D gene: -
CDR3 DNA: TGCGCCAGCAGCACCCACGACGACAGGAGGTACCGCGAAAAACTGTTTTTT
CDR3 protein: CASSTHDDRRYREKLFF

V gene: TRBV11-2
clone size: -
CDR3 length: 14
J gene: TRBJ2-7
D gene: -
CDR3 DNA: TGTGCCAGCAGCCAGGGGGGGGGCCTCGGCGAGCAGTACTTC
CDR3 protein: CASSQGGGLGEQYF

V gene: TRBV2
clone size: -
CDR3 length: 14
J gene: TRBJ2-7
D gene: -
CDR3 DNA: TGTGCCAGCAGTGAACTGGATGGGCCCTACGAGCAGTACTTC
CDR3 protein: CASSELDGPYEQYF

V gene: TRBV2
clone size: few
CDR3 length: 15
J gene: TRBJ1-1
D gene: TRBD1
CDR3 DNA: TGTGCCAGCAGGGCAAGCGGGACAGCGAACACTGAAGCTTTCTTT
CDR3 protein: CASRASGTANTEAFF

V gene: TRBV5-1
clone size: -
CDR3 length: 14
J gene: TRBJ2-5
D gene: TRBD1
CDR3 DNA: TGCGCCAGCAGCTTAGACAGGGGCTGGGAGACCCAGTACTTC
CDR3 protein: CASSLDRGWETQYF

V gene: TRBV5-5
clone size: once
CDR3 length: 15
J gene: TRBJ1-1
D gene: -
CDR3 DNA: TGTGCCAGCAGCTTTCTGCCGGGGCTGAACACTGAAGCTTTCTTT
CDR3 protein: CASSFLPGLNTEAFF

V gene: TRBV18
clone size: -
CDR3 length: 14
J gene: TRBJ1-1
D gene: -
CDR3 DNA: TGTGCCAGCTCCTTGACAGAGCTGAACACTGAAGCTTTCTTT
CDR3 protein: CASSLTELNTEAFF

V gene: TRBV28
clone size: -
CDR3 length: 13
J gene: TRBJ1-2
D gene: TRBD1
CDR3 DNA: TGTGCCGGACGAGGACAGGGAGGCTATGGCTACACCTTC
CDR3 protein: CAGRGQGGYGYTF

V gene: TRBV2
clone size: few
CDR3 length: 13
J gene: TRBJ1-5
D gene: -
CDR3 DNA: TGTGCCAGCAGTGGACAAAGCAATCAGCCCCAGCATTTT
CDR3 protein: CASSGQSNQPQHF

V gene: TRBV11-2
clone size: -
CDR3 length: 11
J gene: TRBJ2-1
D gene: -
CDR3 DNA: TGTGCCAGCAGCTTGAAGGACTCGCAGTTCTTC
CDR3 protein: CASSLKDSQFF

V gene: TRBV28
clone size: -
CDR3 length: 13
J gene: TRBJ1-1
D gene: -
CDR3 DNA: TGTGCCAGCAGGACGCGGGGGCCCACTGAAGCTTTCTTT
CDR3 protein: CASRTRGPTEAFF

V gene: TRBV10-3
clone size: -
CDR3 length: 13
J gene: TRBJ2-5
D gene: -
CDR3 DNA: TGTGCCATCAGTGGAGGGGGTGAAGAGACCCAGTACTTC
CDR3 protein: CAISGGGEETQYF

V gene: TRBV5-1
clone size: -
CDR3 length: 15
J gene: TRBJ2-3
D gene: TRBD2
CDR3 DNA: TGCGCCAGCAGCGTAGCGGGAGGTGTCGCAGATACGCAGTATTTT
CDR3 protein: CASSVAGGVADTQYF

V gene: TRBV18
clone size: -
CDR3 length: 15
J gene: TRBJ1-3
D gene: -
CDR3 DNA: TGTGCCAGCTCACCCCTGGCAGACCCTGGAAACACCATATATTTT
CDR3 protein: CASSPLADPGNTIYF

V gene: TRBV7-2
clone size: -
CDR3 length: 14
J gene: TRBJ2-7
D gene: -
CDR3 DNA: TGTGCCAGCAGCTTAGGTATCAGGGACTACGAGCAGTACTTC
CDR3 protein: CASSLGIRDYEQYF

V gene: TRBV9
clone size: -
CDR3 length: 13
J gene: TRBJ2-1
D gene: -
CDR3 DNA: TGTGCCAGCAGCGAATCCCAGGGGTCGAGGCAGTTCTTC
CDR3 protein: CASSESQGSRQFF

V gene: TRBV5-1
clone size: -
CDR3 length: 14
J gene: TRBJ1-3
D gene: -
CDR3 DNA: TGCGCCAGCAGCTTGACAGTCACTGGAAACACCATATATTTT
CDR3 protein: CASSLTVTGNTIYF

V gene: TRBV19
clone size: -
CDR3 length: 15
J gene: TRBJ1-2
D gene: -
CDR3 DNA: TGTGCCAGTAGTATGACCCAACGGGGCACCTATGGCTACACCTTC
CDR3 protein: CASSMTQRGTYGYTF

V gene: TRBV19
clone size: -
CDR3 length: 17
J gene: TRBJ2-2
D gene: -
CDR3 DNA: TGTGCCAGTAGTTCCTTCGGCGGAGGTCGGGGCACCGGGGAGCTGTTTTTT
CDR3 protein: CASSSFGGGRGTGELFF

V gene: TRBV5-8
clone size: -
CDR3 length: 12
J gene: TRBJ1-5
D gene: TRBD1
CDR3 DNA: TGTGCCAGCGGGACAGGGAATCAGCCCCAGCATTTT
CDR3 protein: CASGTGNQPQHF

V gene: TRBV9
clone size: -
CDR3 length: 14
J gene: TRBJ2-5
D gene: -
CDR3 DNA: TGTGCCAGCAGCCCCACTCGCTTCGGAGAGACCCAGTACTTC
CDR3 protein: CASSPTRFGETQYF

V gene: TRBV5-1
clone size: once
CDR3 length: 15
J gene: TRBJ1-4
D gene: TRBD1
CDR3 DNA: TGCGCCAGCAGCTTCGGGGACAGGGAGATTGAAAAACTGTTTTTT
CDR3 protein: CASSFGDREIEKLFF

V gene: TRBV7-9
clone size: -
CDR3 length: 11
J gene: TRBJ2-7
D gene: -
CDR3 DNA: TGTGCCAGCAGCCTTCTGGACGAGCAGTACTTC
CDR3 protein: CASSLLDEQYF

V gene: TRBV6-6
clone size: -
CDR3 length: 15
J gene: TRBJ2-7
D gene: TRBD2
CDR3 DNA: TGTGCCAGCAGTTACAGCCTAGCGGGGACATACGAGCAGTACTTC
CDR3 protein: CASSYSLAGTYEQYF

V gene: TRBV7-2
clone size: -
CDR3 length: 15
J gene: TRBJ1-6
D gene: -
CDR3 DNA: TGTGCCAGCAGCAGCGCTTCGTTTGTTAATTCACCCCTCCACTTT
CDR3 protein: CASSSASFVNSPLHF

V gene: TRBV5-6
clone size: -
CDR3 length: 16
J gene: TRBJ2-2
D gene: -
CDR3 DNA: TGTGCCAGCAGCTTGGTCCGTCCGGCGAACACCGGGGAGCTGTTTTTT
CDR3 protein: CASSLVRPANTGELFF

V gene: TRBV25-1
clone size: -
CDR3 length: 13
J gene: TRBJ2-5
D gene: -
CDR3 DNA: TGTGCCAGCACCGAACTGGGGGAAGAGACCCAGTACTTC
CDR3 protein: CASTELGEETQYF

V gene: TRBV15
clone size: once
CDR3 length: 15
J gene: TRBJ2-6
D gene: -
CDR3 DNA: TGTGCCACCAGCAGTGAAGTAGTTGGGGCCAACGTCCTGACTTTC
CDR3 protein: CATSSEVVGANVLTF

V gene: TRBV11-2
clone size: -
CDR3 length: 13
J gene: TRBJ1-4
D gene: -
CDR3 DNA: TGTGCCACCTCACGGACGAGGGATGAAAAACTGTTTTTT
CDR3 protein: CATSRTRDEKLFF

V gene: TRBV7-7
clone size: -
CDR3 length: 17
J gene: TRBJ2-5
D gene: TRBD2
CDR3 DNA: TGTGCTAGCAGCACCGGACTAGCGGGGAAAGTTGGAGAGACCCAGTACTTC
CDR3 protein: CASSTGLAGKVGETQYF